This entry is about one T cell receptor beta chain. Its antigen is not known. Before they underwent DNA extraction, samples held roughly 0.9-11 million cryopreserved PBMC. V shed 7 bases and J shed 1 base, with 10 bases lying between them. This CDR3 is 13 amino acids long. The germline V gene encodes CDR1 KGHSH and CDR2 LQKENI. Version v3.0 of the immunoSEQ assay ran at survey level. A per-sample goal of about 35,000-50,000 T-cell genomes was targeted by sequencing. Produced via immunoSEQ multiplex PCR; TCRdb's table is partial and in-frame only. The table has 15,000 to 20,000 clones, around 74% seen once. The data were taken from a study of long-term antiretroviral therapy in people with HIV. Study-wide results and caveats: Despite increasing after ART, diversity remained lower than that of transplant donor controls.

The sequences come from unsorted PBMCs, collected at the start of antiretroviral therapy, before treatment. This clonotype originated in a man aged 18 to 29 with HIV. This chain joins TRBV18 and TRBJ1-1; D uncertain. The DNA of the CDR3 is TGTGCCAGCTTGGTCTCGGGGAACACTGAAGCTTTCTTT. Translating gives CASLVSGNTEAFF. Together with reference TRBV18 and TRBJ1-1, the CDR3 gives the full variable domain: NAGVMQNPRHLVRRRGQEARLRCSPMKGHSHVYWYRQLPEEGLKFMVYLQKENIIDESGMPKERFSAEFPKEGPSILRIQQVVRGDSAAYFCASLVSGNTEAFFGQGTRLTVV.